This TCR beta chain came from a study of breast tumors, draining lymph nodes, adjacent tissues. TCRdb recomputed calls from the multiplex PCR reads with MiXCR, one row per CDR3 protein. The sample has around 130,000 distinct CDR3 sequences, less than 25% seen once. The CDR3 runs 11 residues. The V gene lost 6 bases and the J gene lost 12 bases, with 14 bases spanning the gap. Whole-study results and caveats: The lymph node origin of tumor T cells was framed as consistent with a hypothesis, not demonstrated.

Breast cancer patients provided tissue from their axillary draining lymph nodes. This clonotype has at least ten counts. Its target is not known. Material: axillary lymph node tissue. The source is a female donor with breast cancer. Some clones in this sample may be carry-over from other donors' samples. This chain connects TRBV12-3 or TRBV12-4 to TRBJ1-2; D is perhaps TRBD1 (5 bases). For the CDR3, the DNA is TGTGCCAGCAGCTGGGACGGAACGGACACCTTC. This codes for CASSWDGTDTF.